This T cell receptor (beta chain) comes out of a study of post-analysis software for immune sequencing data. Turning to the study itself: Patients had relapsing-remitting, secondary progressive or progressive-relapsing multiple sclerosis; some lacked subtype. Broader study findings: Versus controls, multiple sclerosis patients showed significantly lower diversity (normalized Chao1). By F measure, samples from a shared preparation batch strongly co-clustered. Patients carried a handful of TRBV segments more frequently than controls did, and TRBV5-6, TRBV5-1 and TRBV20-1 were among them.

On this clonotype: Its antigen remains unidentified.

The CDR3 loop spans 15 amino acids. With V trimmed by 7 bases and J by 3 bases, 8 bases remained unmatched. Unique molecular identifiers featured in each of the TCR beta cDNA libraries. The authors obtained some 500,000 cDNA molecules from around 1 to 9.1 million T cells. TCRdb ran MiXCR on the PCR reads and lists one entry per CDR3 protein. The sample lists 600,000 to 700,000 distinct CDR3 sequences, 59% occurring once. The source is a girl aged 2-9 years with multiple sclerosis. Sequenced material: blood. The V call is TRBV12-3 or TRBV12-4, the J call TRBJ2-2, with 7 bases fitting TRBD1. The CDR3 DNA follows: TGTGCCAGCACCCGACTGGGACAGTACACCGGGGAGCTGTTTTTT. Amino acids: CASTRLGQYTGELFF.